These 16 T cell receptor beta chains came from one sample sequenced in a study of T-cell reconstitution after alpha-beta-depleted transplantation in children. Library preparation (for TCRbeta) was performed with unique molecular identifiers. TCRdb itself ran the PCR reads through MiXCR, one entry per CDR3 protein. The table records around 30,000 distinct CDR3 sequences, approximately 6.5% of them present only once. Whole-study results and caveats: Reportedly, only several hundred clones from non-depleted graft cells drove alpha-beta T-cell counts at about two months.

Antigens of these TCRs are unknown. The sequencing here drew on peripheral blood, taken 60 days after TCRalphabeta/CD19-depleted stem cell transplant. The receptors were gathered from a child younger than two who had a stem cell transplant for acute myeloid leukemia, so the T cells may come from the graft donor.

In this sample, this clonotype turned up many times. The V call is TRBV7-9, the J call TRBJ2-1; D uncertain. Deletions cut 8 bases from V and 6 bases from J, with 8 bases between. Germline values: CDR1 SEHNR, CDR2 FQNEAQ (reference sequence). The CDR3 covers 11 residues. CDR3 nucleotide sequence: TGTGCCAGCGGCAGAGGCAATGAGCAGTTCTTC. This gives the protein CASGRGNEQFF. The whole variable domain, filled in from reference TRBV7-9 and TRBJ2-1, reads DTGVSQNPRHKITKRGQNVTFRCDPISEHNRLYWYRQTLGQGPEFLTYFQNEAQLEKSRLLSDRFSAERPKGSFSTLEIQRTEQGDSAMYLCASGRGNEQFFGPGTRLTVL.

The DNA of the CDR3 is TGTGCCAGCACCGGGACTTCTAATCTAATGAAGCAGTTCTTC. As protein: CASTGTSNLMKQFF. This chain connects TRBV12-3 or TRBV12-4 to TRBJ2-1, with a tentative D call TRBD2 (6 bases). The germline V and J ends were trimmed by 7 bases and 11 bases, with 21 bases remaining between them. The CDR3 is 14 amino acids.

The chain employs TRBV25-1 and TRBJ1-6; D gene unclear. The CDR3 totals 13 residues. The germline V gene encodes CDR1 MGHDK and CDR2 SYGVNS. V lost 4 bases and J lost 7, with 8 bases in between. The CDR3 DNA reads TGTGCCAGCAGTGGTACTGTCAATTCACCCCTCCACTTT. Protein sequence: CASSGTVNSPLHF.

This clonotype has a count of ten or more. This rearrangement joins TRBV27 to TRBJ2-1; no firm D call. V gave up 2 bases and J gave up 9 bases, with 5 bases separating them. The CDR3 runs 11 residues. Germline V gene sequence: CDR1 MNHEY, CDR2 SMNVEV (reference sequence). CDR3 loop: CASSLGVEQFF. The DNA of the CDR3 is TGTGCCAGCAGTTTAGGGGTTGAGCAGTTCTTC.

The sample holds many counts of this clonotype. This chain links TRBV11-3 with TRBJ2-1; D not certain. Trimming pared 1 base from V and 2 bases from J, leaving 12 bases between. Per the germline V gene, CDR1 is SGHNT and CDR2 is YENEEA. The CDR3 has 16 residues. Written as DNA, the CDR3 is TGTGCCAGCAGCTTAGCGTGGGCCAAGCCCTACAATGAGCAGTTCTTC. Protein product: CASSLAWAKPYNEQFF.

This clonotype showed up just a few times. The chain recombines TRBV27 with TRBJ1-2, with no clear D. Germline V gene sequence: CDR1 MNHEY, CDR2 SMNVEV (reference sequence). V was shortened by 6 bases and J by 5 bases, with 13 bases between the two germline ends. The CDR3 runs 13 residues. CDR3: CASSASILYGYTF. The DNA of the CDR3 is TGTGCCAGCAGCGCATCGATATTGTATGGCTACACCTTC.

This clonotype was seen repeatedly, ten times or more. The chain is built from TRBV20-1 and TRBJ2-5, with 11 bases fitting TRBD2. The CDR3 consists of 18 residues. Per germline, CDR1 DFQATT and CDR2 SNEGSKA (reference sequence). Losses at the gene ends were 3 bases for V and 2 bases for J; bases not matched to a gene: 14. The CDR3 sequence is CSASPGLAGVLPQETQYF. In DNA form, the CDR3 reads TGCAGTGCTAGCCCAGGACTAGCGGGCGTGCTTCCTCAAGAGACCCAGTACTTC.

This clonotype has a count of ten or more. The rearrangement links TRBV12-3 or TRBV12-4 to TRBJ2-7; D not certain. The CDR3 runs to 14 residues. Trimming shortened V by 7 bases and J by 3 bases, and 16 bases separated the two germline ends. The CDR3 loop is CASTPRASYYEQYF. CDR3 sequence (DNA): TGTGCCAGCACGCCCCGGGCTAGTTACTACGAGCAGTACTTC.

The chain uses TRBV7-9 and TRBJ2-7, with D tentatively TRBD1 (6 bases). V was clipped by 4 bases and J by 2 bases, with 18 bases between them. This CDR3 spans 16 amino acids. Germline V CDR1 and CDR2: SEHNR, FQNEAQ (reference sequence). The CDR3 is CASSSPLDRPTYEQYF. The CDR3 DNA sequence: TGTGCCAGCAGCTCCCCCCTCGACAGGCCGACCTACGAGCAGTACTTC. Looking up the rest from reference TRBV7-9 and TRBJ2-7 gives the full variable domain: DTGVSQNPRHKITKRGQNVTFRCDPISEHNRLYWYRQTLGQGPEFLTYFQNEAQLEKSRLLSDRFSAERPKGSFSTLEIQRTEQGDSAMYLCASSSPLDRPTYEQYFGPGTRLTVT.

This clonotype was observed many times. The J gene is TRBJ2-6, the V gene TRBV29-1; 8 nucleotides line up with TRBD1. Germline CDR1 reads SQVTM; CDR2 reads ANQGSEA. V was pared by 6 bases and J by 2 bases, with 9 bases of the junction left unmatched. There are 16 residues in the CDR3. The DNA of the CDR3 is TGCAGCGTGCAGGGGGTACAGGGGGCTGGGGCCAACGTCCTGACTTTC. Residues: CSVQGVQGAGANVLTF.

This clonotype showed up many times. The chain carries TRBV9 and TRBJ2-5; 9 nucleotides line up with TRBD1. Germline values: CDR1 SGDLS, CDR2 YYNGEE. The CDR3 contains 16 residues. V trimming: 3 bases; J trimming: 4 bases; junction bases outside the gene matches: 10. The CDR3 DNA is TGTGCCAGCAGCGCTTCGGGACAGGGAAGAATAGAGACCCAGTACTTC. Translating it yields CASSASGQGRIETQYF.

This chain joins TRBV15 and TRBJ2-7; TRBD2 agrees at 7 bases. Trimming at V came to 3 bases and at J to 5 bases, leaving 19 bases not matched to a gene. This CDR3 spans 18 amino acids. Germline V gene sequence: CDR1 LNHNV, CDR2 YYDKDF (reference sequence). CDR3 sequence (DNA): TGTGCCACCAGCAGGGGGCTAGGGTTGCGGGAGAAGTCGGACGAGCAGTACTTC. Protein sequence: CATSRGLGLREKSDEQYF.

This sequence joins TRBV11-2 and TRBJ2-5; D could derive from TRBD1 or TRBD2 (6 bases each). With 5 bases removed from V and 5 bases from J, the gap between germline ends came to 21 bases. The CDR3 covers 16 residues. Germline V CDR1 and CDR2: SGHAT, FQNNGV. Here the CDR3 DNA reads TGTGCCAGCAGCCCTACGGGGGCCAGACTCCAGGAGACCCAGTACTTC. It is translated as CASSPTGARLQETQYF.

At least ten counts were recorded for this clonotype. V is TRBV27 and J is TRBJ2-3; D might be TRBD1 or TRBD2, each matching 5 bases. CDR1 MNHEY and CDR2 SMNVEV come from the germline V gene (reference sequence). The CDR3 sequence is 15 residues long. V was pared by 6 bases and J by 4 bases, with 17 bases between. Written as DNA, the CDR3 is TGTGCCAGCAGCCCCCTTTGGGACCTCCCAGATACGCAGTATTTT. Translated, it gives CASSPLWDLPDTQYF.

V and J are TRBV13 and TRBJ1-1; D gene unclear. The germline gives CDR1 PRHDT, CDR2 FYEKMQ (reference sequence). The CDR3 consists of 12 residues. V gave up 1 base and J gave up 5 bases, with 5 bases separating them. The DNA for the CDR3 is TGTGCCAGCAGCTTAGATAGGACTGAAGCTTTCTTT. Translation gives CASSLDRTEAFF.

This clonotype was found many times. V gene TRBV27 combines with J gene TRBJ1-1, with TRBD1 matching over 7 bases. Unmatched junction bases numbered 13, after V lost 5 bases and J lost 7 bases. Germline CDR1 MNHEY, CDR2 SMNVEV (reference sequence). The CDR3 is 15 residues long. CDR3 DNA: TGTGCCAGCAGTCTCACAGGGGCCATAGATAATGAAGCTTTCTTT. Its translation is CASSLTGAIDNEAFF.